This entry lists 27 T cell receptor beta chains sequenced from one sample in a study of control samples from healthy donors and cancer patients. The repertoire was sequenced with immunoSEQ multiplex PCR; TCRdb's copy has only in-frame clones and lacks some. The sample yields 120,000 or so clones, about 87% seen once. The sample comprised blood. These receptors originate from a man between 60 and 75 years old in good health.

V is TRBV7-2 and J is TRBJ2-7; D possibly corresponds to TRBD2 (6 bases). CDR1 is SGHTA and CDR2 is FQGNSA in the germline V gene. Trimming took off 2 bases at V and 0 bases at J, with 11 bases between the two ends. The CDR3 runs to 15 residues. CDR3 protein: CASSLLASDSYEQYF. CDR3 nucleotide sequence: TGTGCCAGCAGCTTATTGGCTAGCGACTCCTACGAGCAGTACTTC.

This chain links TRBV19 with TRBJ2-7, with TRBD1 identical over 7 bases. CDR1 LNHDA and CDR2 SQIVND come from the germline V gene (reference sequence). The length of the CDR3 is 13 residues. V lost 5 bases, J lost 6 bases, and 7 bases stayed unmatched. The CDR3 nucleotides read TGTGCCAGTAGTTCTCGACAGGGAATCGAGCAGTACTTC. Its translation: CASSSRQGIEQYF.

This sequence joins TRBV7-6 and TRBJ2-2; the D is unclear. Germline loops: CDR1 SGHVS, CDR2 FNYEAQ. The CDR3 runs 15 residues. The V end was cut by 2 bases, the J end by 2 bases, with 9 bases between. This CDR3 reads CASSLFWGNTGELFF. The CDR3 nucleotides are TGTGCCAGCAGCTTATTTTGGGGAAACACCGGGGAGCTGTTTTTT.

The genes are TRBV2 and TRBJ2-2; D gene unclear. Germline V gives CDR1 SNHLY, CDR2 FYNNEI. V was trimmed by 0 bases and J by 4 bases, leaving 9 bases between them. CDR3 length: 15 residues. CDR3 bases: TGTGCCAGCAGTGAAGCAGGGTTCGGCACCGGGGAGCTGTTTTTT. This encodes CASSEAGFGTGELFF.

This chain links TRBV7-3 with TRBJ1-5; D remains unclear. V was cut by 3 bases and J by 0 bases, with 9 bases left in between. This CDR3 has 15 amino acids. Per germline, CDR1 SGHTA and CDR2 FQGTGA. The CDR3 here is CASSFLGTSNQPQHF. CDR3 coding DNA: TGTGCCAGCAGCTTTTTGGGTACTAGCAATCAGCCCCAGCATTTT.

This chain joins TRBV6-5 and TRBJ2-7; TRBD2 matches 9 bases. This CDR3 contains 16 residues. V lost 2 bases, J lost 4 bases, and 9 bases stayed unmatched. Germline V gene sequence: CDR1 MNHEY, CDR2 SVGAGI. The DNA for the CDR3 is TGTGCCAGCAGTTACCGACTTGCGGGGGGGAGGTACGAGCAGTACTTC. Translating it yields CASSYRLAGGRYEQYF.

This clone was counted between two and nine times. This rearrangement joins TRBV30 to TRBJ2-7; D remains unclear. V was cut by 2 bases and J by 0 bases, with 11 bases left in between. Germline V CDR1 and CDR2: GTSNPN, SVGIG (reference sequence). The CDR3 consists of 14 residues. The CDR3 loop is CAWSPPVLSYEQYF. Written as DNA, the CDR3 is TGTGCCTGGAGTCCGCCCGTCCTCTCCTACGAGCAGTACTTC.

V and J are TRBV7-2 and TRBJ1-2; no reliable D call. Trimming pared 5 bases from V and 4 bases from J, leaving 14 bases between. In germline, CDR1 is SGHTA, CDR2 FQGNSA. There are 14 residues in the CDR3. The CDR3 protein is CASSLNGGGYGYTF. The DNA of the CDR3 is TGTGCCAGCAGCCTCAACGGAGGTGGCTATGGCTACACCTTC.

The V and J genes are TRBV6-2 or TRBV6-3 and TRBJ2-6; 9 bases agree with TRBD1. J was trimmed by 2 bases and V by 6 bases; bases with no gene match: 14. The CDR3 loop spans 19 amino acids. Germline loops: CDR1 MNHEY, CDR2 SVGEGT. The CDR3 nucleotides are TGTGCCAGCAGCTCACAAGTCCCGGGACAGGGAACTGGGGCCAACGTCCTGACTTTC. This sequence encodes CASSSQVPGQGTGANVLTF.

The chain has TRBV12-3 or TRBV12-4 and TRBJ1-2, with D maybe TRBD1 (5 bases). V lost 8 bases, J lost 4 bases, and 11 bases lay in between. The CDR3 length is 12 residues. The CDR3 protein is CASGEQGYGYTF. The CDR3 region has the DNA TGTGCCAGCGGGGAGCAGGGCTATGGCTACACCTTC.

The rearrangement uses TRBV10-3 and TRBJ1-5; D not resolved. Trimming left V 2 bases short and J 4 bases short, with 6 bases between. Germline CDR1 reads ENHRY; CDR2 reads SYGVKD. This CDR3 region has 13 residues. CDR3 DNA sequence: TGTGCCATCAGTGAGCAGGAAAATCAGCCCCAGCATTTT. Protein: CAISEQENQPQHF.

The rearrangement uses TRBV19 and TRBJ2-1, with unresolved D. CDR3 length: 18 amino acids. CDR1 and CDR2 (germline): LNHDA, SQIVND (reference sequence). Trimming took off 3 bases at V and 0 bases at J, with 18 bases between the two ends. CDR3 sequence (DNA): TGTGCCAGTAGTATGCTGGGCGCGCTGCGGAGCTCCTACAATGAGCAGTTCTTC. It codes for CASSMLGALRSSYNEQFF.

J is TRBJ1-1 and V is TRBV9; D perhaps matches TRBD1 (6 bases). Looked up from germline, CDR1 is SGDLS and CDR2 is YYNGEE. The V end lost 0 bases, the J end lost 2 bases, and 11 bases lay between the germline ends. This CDR3 contains 15 residues. Here the CDR3 reads CASSVGTGRNTEAFF. CDR3 coding DNA: TGTGCCAGCAGCGTAGGAACAGGGAGAAACACTGAAGCTTTCTTT.

The chain employs TRBV7-9 and TRBJ1-5; D is possibly TRBD1 (5 bases). The CDR3 has 14 amino acids. V was cut by 3 bases and J by 5 bases, with 11 bases left in between. Germline-derived CDR1 and CDR2 are SEHNR and FQNEAQ (reference sequence). CDR3 sequence (DNA): TGTGCCAGCAGCTTTGGGGGGACCGATCAGCCCCAGCATTTT. This sequence encodes CASSFGGTDQPQHF. The full variable domain, rest sourced from reference TRBV7-9 and TRBJ1-5, is DTGVSQNPRHKITKRGQNVTFRCDPISEHNRLYWYRQTLGQGPEFLTYFQNEAQLEKSRLLSDRFSAERPKGSFSTLEIQRTEQGDSAMYLCASSFGGTDQPQHFGDGTRLSIL.

This clone was detected only once. The V and J genes are TRBV7-9 and TRBJ2-5, with 13 bases that match TRBD2. CDR1 and CDR2 from the germline V gene are SEHNR and FQNEAQ (reference sequence). V lost 5 bases to trimming and J lost 4 bases; unmatched junction nucleotides: 7. The length of the CDR3 is 16 residues. The CDR3 loop is CASSPIGLAGVETQYF. DNA for the CDR3: TGTGCCAGCAGCCCGATAGGACTAGCGGGGGTAGAGACCCAGTACTTC. The full variable domain, in which reference TRBV7-9 and TRBJ2-5 provide the parts outside the CDR3, is DTGVSQNPRHKITKRGQNVTFRCDPISEHNRLYWYRQTLGQGPEFLTYFQNEAQLEKSRLLSDRFSAERPKGSFSTLEIQRTEQGDSAMYLCASSPIGLAGVETQYFGPGTRLLVL.

The V and J genes are TRBV10-3 and TRBJ2-1; D possibly corresponds to TRBD1 (6 bases). The CDR3 is made up of 11 amino acids. Trimming took 10 bases from V and 4 from J, leaving 8 bases between them. Looked up from germline, CDR1 is ENHRY and CDR2 is SYGVKD. The CDR3, as DNA: TGTGCCACAGGGGTATACAATGAGCAGTTCTTC. It encodes CATGVYNEQFF.

The chain couples TRBV12-3 or TRBV12-4 to TRBJ1-2, with D uncertain. CDR3 length: 13 amino acids. V was pared by 3 bases and J by 7 bases, with 12 bases between. The CDR3 loop reads CASSFAGSGGYTF. The CDR3, as DNA: TGTGCCAGCAGTTTCGCGGGCTCCGGTGGCTACACCTTC.

This chain links TRBV19 with TRBJ1-2, with 9 bases identical to TRBD1. V gave up 5 bases and J gave up 7 bases; unmatched junction bases: 11. Germline-derived CDR1 and CDR2 are LNHDA and SQIVND (reference sequence). The CDR3 has 15 amino acids. CDR3 nucleotides: TGTGCCAGTAGTGGGCAAGGACAGGGGAACGGTGGCTACACCTTC. Translation gives CASSGQGQGNGGYTF.

The chain joins TRBV29-1 to TRBJ1-5, with 7 bases that match TRBD1. The CDR3 length is 15 residues. Germline assignment: CDR1 SQVTM and CDR2 ANQGSEA. With 4 bases clipped from V and 0 bases from J, the junction kept 6 bases outside the gene matches. CDR3 protein: CSVGGGQGSNQPQHF. In DNA form, the CDR3 reads TGCAGCGTTGGAGGGGGCCAAGGTAGCAATCAGCCCCAGCATTTT.

Here the CDR3 DNA reads TGTGCCAGCAGCAGAGACAGGGTACCTAACTATGGCTACACCTTC. It yields the protein CASSRDRVPNYGYTF. This sequence joins TRBV7-2 and TRBJ1-2, with TRBD1 matching 7 bases. CDR1 and CDR2 from the germline V gene are SGHTA and FQGNSA. This CDR3 contains 15 residues. The J segment lost 0 bases and the V segment lost 5 bases, leaving 6 bases of the junction unmatched.

This chain joins TRBV19 and TRBJ1-5; D may be TRBD1 (6 bases). In germline, CDR1 is LNHDA, CDR2 SQIVND (reference sequence). V lost 5 bases and J lost 11, with 22 bases in between. CDR3 length: 15 amino acids. The CDR3: CASSGARGPLEAQHF. Here the CDR3 DNA reads TGTGCCAGTAGTGGGGCCAGGGGCCCCTTGGAGGCCCAGCATTTT.

In its sample, this clone was seen a few times. V usage is TRBV5-6 and J usage is TRBJ1-6; 10 nucleotides line up with TRBD1. Germline V CDR1 and CDR2: SGHDT, YYEEEE. With V trimmed by 4 bases and J by 11 bases, 3 bases remained unmatched. The CDR3 sequence is 13 residues long. The CDR3 DNA reads as TGTGCCAGCAGCCAGGGACAGGGGACACCCCTCCACTTT. Translated, it gives CASSQGQGTPLHF.

For this clone: This CDR3 is also generated by other DNA sequences in the sample. The V gene is TRBV6-5, the J gene TRBJ1-6; D might be TRBD1 (5 bases). The V end lost 0 bases, the J end lost 9 bases, and 9 bases lay between the germline ends. Germline CDR1 is MNHEY and CDR2 is SVGAGI. This CDR3 has 14 residues. The CDR3 bases are TGTGCCAGCAGTTACTCAGGGGTGGGTTCACCCCTCCACTTT. It encodes CASSYSGVGSPLHF.

This clone was counted a single time. The junction shows a germline mismatch at one end, possibly a read error. The J gene is TRBJ1-2, the V gene TRBV5-1; no clear D. The CDR3 totals 12 residues. Germline V gene sequence: CDR1 SGHRS, CDR2 YFSETQ. Here the CDR3 DNA reads TGCACCAGCAGCTTGGAAGGGTATGGCTACACCTTC. This translates into CTSSLEGYGYTF.

This clone occurred a few times. The chain is built from TRBV3-1 (or the pseudogene TRBV3-2) and TRBJ2-6; D assignment may be TRBD1 or TRBD2 (5 bases each). CDR3 length: 15 amino acids. With 5 bases removed from V and 0 bases from J, the gap between germline ends came to 8 bases. Germline assignment: CDR1 LGHDT and CDR2 YNNKEL (reference sequence). CDR3 sequence: CASSGDGSGANVLTF. The DNA for the CDR3 is TGTGCCAGCAGCGGGGACGGCTCTGGGGCCAACGTCCTGACTTTC.

The chain carries TRBV27 and TRBJ1-1; tentative D call: TRBD1 (6 bases). The CDR3 length is 15 residues. V gave up 3 bases and J gave up 1 base, with 12 bases separating them. The V gene's germline CDR1 is MNHEY and CDR2 SMNVEV (reference sequence). In DNA, the CDR3 is TGTGCCAGCAGTTTCACCCAGGGGTCGAACACTGAAGCTTTCTTT. This translates into CASSFTQGSNTEAFF.

V is TRBV6-2 or TRBV6-3 and J is TRBJ2-7, with 7 bases that match TRBD1. J lost 2 bases, V lost 0 bases, and 10 bases had no gene match. This CDR3 comprises 17 residues. Germline CDR1 reads MNHEY; CDR2 reads SVGEGT. CDR3 sequence (DNA): TGTGCCAGCAGTTACTCGAGAACAGGGGACGGAACCTACGAGCAGTACTTC. Translated, it gives CASSYSRTGDGTYEQYF.